This T cell receptor (beta chain) stems from a study of control samples from healthy donors and cancer patients. The CDR3 covers 16 residues. The germline V gene encodes CDR1 SGHTA and CDR2 FQGNSA. Trimming at V came to 4 bases and at J to 1 base, leaving 3 bases not matched to a gene. Only in-frame clones appear in the TCRdb table, and some are missing; sequencing was by immunoSEQ multiplex PCR. The top ten clones hold roughly 6.4% of a sample with some 410,000 clones, 80% to 95% of them seen once. The clonotype comes from a man aged 40-49 years with head and neck cancer. The chain couples TRBV7-2 to TRBJ2-7, with 14 bases lining up with TRBD2. Sequencing used PBMCs. CDR3 sequence reads: CASSSGLAGGSYEQYF. CDR3 nucleotides: TGTGCCAGCAGCTCCGGACTAGCGGGGGGATCCTACGAGCAGTACTTC.